This TCR beta chain was recovered during a study of Graves' ophthalmopathy and Graves' hyperthyroidism. Across the study: Peripheral blood was gathered at first diagnosis, ahead of any treatment whatsoever. Study results and caveats: Using a 13-signature model, the authors split ophthalmopathy from stable hyperthyroidism, with around 85% sensitivity and around 76% specificity. Blood also contained most of the expanded thyroid clonotypes above 0.001 frequency.

Pregnancy or lactation, uncontrolled infections and other autoimmune diseases were grounds for excluding patients. Researchers took RNA transcripts and amplified TCR beta CDR3 regions from them. The library came from an HTBI-primed first-round RT-PCR and a second-round multiplex PCR. MiXCR, run by TCRdb on the multiplex PCR reads, gives a single entry per CDR3 protein. Of roughly 500,000 distinct CDR3 sequences in the sample, roughly 14% are singletons; the top ten hold around 9.8%. The table lists this clonotype with many counts. Its specificity is unknown. The sequence came from a woman aged 30 to 39 with Graves' ophthalmopathy. Sample: blood.

For the CDR3, the DNA is TGTGCCAGCAGTGAATGGACAGGGAGGTATGGCTACACCTTC. It is translated as CASSEWTGRYGYTF. V is TRBV25-1 and J is TRBJ1-2; 8 nucleotides line up with TRBD1. The CDR3 is made up of 14 amino acids. The germline V gene encodes CDR1 MGHDK and CDR2 SYGVNS. Germline trimming cut 1 base from V and 5 bases from J; bases unmatched to any gene: 3.